Given below is one TCR beta chain in context. This clone was observed a single time. Its antigen has not been determined. No base quality information exists; no much larger clone differs at one position. Libraries were constructed by the immunoSEQ multiplex PCR assay. As for the authors' bioinformatics: A statistical classification framework was developed to diagnose cytomegalovirus status using the catalog of TCR beta chain sequences. Drawn from immuneACCESS, this table holds only the in-frame rearrangements with V and J called that TCRdb kept. Clones are partly lost; checked studies trace under half to an unresolved V gene and leave the rest unexplained. V and J calls and clone size are given by that table; D and trimming were obtained from the DNA. In all, the sample holds about 160,000 clones, and roughly 96% of those were seen once. The ten largest clones take up roughly 0.83% of the sample. The data were obtained in a study of cytomegalovirus exposure and HLA in healthy donors (dated by TCRdb to between 2016 and 2019). Context from the whole study: The roughly 670 repertoires of the first cohort and the 120 validation repertoires were produced on the same platform, according to a later analysis. Along with the roughly 700-subject first cohort, a separate validation cohort of around 120 different subjects was used. High-throughput TCR immunosequencing, statistical association of individual TCRs with disease status, and machine learning were combined to predict cytomegalovirus infection status. The study aimed to test whether cataloging public T cell receptors could reveal signatures of past pathogen exposure. Study-wide findings and limitations: According to the authors, the approach could potentially be generalized to other disease states and immunological phenotypes. Across donors, most TCR sequences were observed very rarely, whereas some public TCRs were present in many individuals. In vitro tests confirmed that three of the cytomegalovirus-associated TCR beta chains recognize cytomegalovirus antigens. In both the original and validation cohorts, the classifier was reported to diagnose cytomegalovirus status with high specificity and sensitivity. Of the cluster scores, 85% to 95% were above 0 in a later analysis, which found that TCRs clustered in the first cohort also tended to co-occur in the roughly 130 validation repertoires. All 120 or so repertoires were used to score co-occurrence in the validation cohort in a later analysis, because that analysis had no HLA typing for the cohort. A total of fewer than 200 TCR beta chains were listed by the study as associated with cytomegalovirus.

The donors were included in the validation cohort of over a hundred subjects, a group kept apart from the roughly 690-subject first cohort. From the cysteine up to the phenylalanine, the CDR3 has a length of 11 residues. The kept DNA is CDR3 alone, 33 bases in frame from the first base. The germline V gene provides CDR1 SGHDT and CDR2 YYEEEE. Relative to germline, V is 3 bases shorter and J is 1 base shorter, with 2 bases between their ends. This TCR derives from a woman between 18 and 29 years old in good health and CMV-seronegative. Sequencing was done on a sample of PBMCs. The chain joins TRBV5-6 to TRBJ2-7, with no D gene named confidently. The DNA sequence reads TGTGCCAGCAGCTCTTCCTACGAGCAGTACTTC. The encoded protein is CASSSSYEQYF.